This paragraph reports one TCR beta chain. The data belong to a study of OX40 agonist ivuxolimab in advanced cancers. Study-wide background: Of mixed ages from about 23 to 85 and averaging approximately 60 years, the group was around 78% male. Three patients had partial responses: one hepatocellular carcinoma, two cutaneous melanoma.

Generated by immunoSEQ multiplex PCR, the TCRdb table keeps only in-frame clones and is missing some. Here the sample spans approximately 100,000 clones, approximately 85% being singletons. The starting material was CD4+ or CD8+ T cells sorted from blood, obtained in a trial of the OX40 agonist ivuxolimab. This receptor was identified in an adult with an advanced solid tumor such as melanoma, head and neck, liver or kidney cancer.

CDR3 sequence (DNA): TGTGCCAGCAGTCCAACCGGGGCGGGAGTCTACAATGAGCAGTTCTTC. It encodes CASSPTGAGVYNEQFF. V gene TRBV28 combines with J gene TRBJ2-1; the match to TRBD2 covers 7 bases. J lost 3 bases, V lost 5 bases, and 10 bases had no gene match. The CDR3 is 16 amino acids. Per germline, CDR1 MDHEN and CDR2 SYDVKM. The whole variable domain, filled in from reference TRBV28 and TRBJ2-1, reads DVKVTQSSRYLVKRTGEKVFLECVQDMDHENMFWYRQDPGLGLRLIYFSYDVKMKEKGDIPEGYSVSREKKERFSLILESASTNQTSMYLCASSPTGAGVYNEQFFGPGTRLTVL.